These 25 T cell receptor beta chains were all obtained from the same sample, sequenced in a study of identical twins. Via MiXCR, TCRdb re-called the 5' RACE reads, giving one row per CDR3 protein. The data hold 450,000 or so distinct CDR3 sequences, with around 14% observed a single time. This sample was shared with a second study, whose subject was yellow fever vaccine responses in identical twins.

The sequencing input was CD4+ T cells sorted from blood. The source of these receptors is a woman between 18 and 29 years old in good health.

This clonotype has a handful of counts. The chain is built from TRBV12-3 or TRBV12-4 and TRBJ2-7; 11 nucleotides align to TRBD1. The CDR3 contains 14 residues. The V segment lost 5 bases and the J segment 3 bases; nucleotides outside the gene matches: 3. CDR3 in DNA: TGTGCCAGCAGTCCGGGACAGGGGGTCTACGAGCAGTACTTC. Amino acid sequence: CASSPGQGVYEQYF.

The CDR3 spells CASSLPQAEQFF. The CDR3 DNA reads as TGTGCCAGCAGCCTACCTCAGGCTGAGCAGTTCTTC. V usage is TRBV7-3 and J usage is TRBJ2-1; D is unclear. The CDR3 has 12 amino acids. V was pared by 5 bases and J by 9 bases, with 11 bases between. Looked up from germline, CDR1 is SGHTA and CDR2 is FQGTGA.

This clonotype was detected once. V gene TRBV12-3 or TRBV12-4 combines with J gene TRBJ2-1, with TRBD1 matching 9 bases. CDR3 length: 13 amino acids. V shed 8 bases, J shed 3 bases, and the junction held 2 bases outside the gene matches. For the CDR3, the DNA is TGTGCCAGCCGGACAGGGGTCTACAATGAGCAGTTCTTC. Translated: CASRTGVYNEQFF.

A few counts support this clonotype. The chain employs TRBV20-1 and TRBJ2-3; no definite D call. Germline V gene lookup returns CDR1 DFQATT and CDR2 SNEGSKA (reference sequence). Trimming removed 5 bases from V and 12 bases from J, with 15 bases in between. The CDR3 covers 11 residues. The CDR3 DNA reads TGCAGTGCTGACCTCCAACCCATCCAGTATTTT. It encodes CSADLQPIQYF.

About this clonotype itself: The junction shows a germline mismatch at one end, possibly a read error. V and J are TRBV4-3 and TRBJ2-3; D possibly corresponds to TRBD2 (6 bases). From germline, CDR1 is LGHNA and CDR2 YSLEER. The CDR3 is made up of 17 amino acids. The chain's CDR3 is CAISSRPLGGGTDTQYF. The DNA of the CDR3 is TGCGCCATCAGCTCCCGGCCGCTCGGTGGGGGGACAGATACGCAGTATTTT.

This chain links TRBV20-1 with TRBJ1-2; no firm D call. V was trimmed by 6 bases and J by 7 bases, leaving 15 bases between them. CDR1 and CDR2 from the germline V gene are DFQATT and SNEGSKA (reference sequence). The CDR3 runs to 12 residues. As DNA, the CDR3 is TGCAGTGCCTACGGGTCTGGGGTTGGCTACACCTTC. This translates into CSAYGSGVGYTF.

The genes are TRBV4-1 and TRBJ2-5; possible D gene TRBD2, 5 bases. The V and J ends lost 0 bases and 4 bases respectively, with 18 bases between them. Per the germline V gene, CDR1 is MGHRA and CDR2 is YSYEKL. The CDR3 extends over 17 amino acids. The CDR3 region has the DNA TGCGCCAGCAGCCAAGAGAGTCTCGGACTCGTCCGAGAGACCCAGTACTTC. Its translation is CASSQESLGLVRETQYF.

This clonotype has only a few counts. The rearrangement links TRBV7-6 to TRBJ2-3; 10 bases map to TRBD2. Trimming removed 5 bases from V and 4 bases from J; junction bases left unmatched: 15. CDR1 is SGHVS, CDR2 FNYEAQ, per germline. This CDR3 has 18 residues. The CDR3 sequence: CASSLQPAGGLGADTQYF. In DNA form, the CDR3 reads TGTGCCAGCAGCCTCCAGCCAGCGGGGGGGCTTGGGGCAGATACGCAGTATTTT.

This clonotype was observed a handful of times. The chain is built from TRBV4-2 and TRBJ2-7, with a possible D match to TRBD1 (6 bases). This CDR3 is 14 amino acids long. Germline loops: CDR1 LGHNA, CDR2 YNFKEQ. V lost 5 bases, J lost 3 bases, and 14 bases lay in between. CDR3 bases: TGTGCCAGCAGCTCGGGACAAATTCACTACGAGCAGTACTTC. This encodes CASSSGQIHYEQYF.

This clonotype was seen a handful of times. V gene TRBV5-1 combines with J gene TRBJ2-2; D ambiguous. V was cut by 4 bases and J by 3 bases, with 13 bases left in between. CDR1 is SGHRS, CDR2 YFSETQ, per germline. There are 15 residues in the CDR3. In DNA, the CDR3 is TGCGCCAGCAGCCCTCCAGCAGGTTACACCGGGGAGCTGTTTTTT. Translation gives CASSPPAGYTGELFF.

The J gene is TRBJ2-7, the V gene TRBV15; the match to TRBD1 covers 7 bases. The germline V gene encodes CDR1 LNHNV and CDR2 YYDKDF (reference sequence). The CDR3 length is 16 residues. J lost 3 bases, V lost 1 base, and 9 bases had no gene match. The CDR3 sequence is CATSRGEGTESYEQYF. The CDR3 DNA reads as TGTGCCACCAGCAGAGGAGAGGGGACAGAGAGCTACGAGCAGTACTTC.

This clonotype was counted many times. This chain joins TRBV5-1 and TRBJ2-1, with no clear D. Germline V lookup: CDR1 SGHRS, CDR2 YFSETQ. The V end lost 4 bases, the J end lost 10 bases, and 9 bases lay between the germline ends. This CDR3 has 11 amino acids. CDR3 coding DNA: TGCGCCAGCAGCCTCGCGGTGGAGCAGTTCTTC. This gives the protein CASSLAVEQFF. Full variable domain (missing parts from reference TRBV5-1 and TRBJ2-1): KAGVTQTPRYLIKTRGQQVTLSCSPISGHRSVSWYQQTPGQGLQFLFEYFSETQRNKGNFPGRFSGRQFSNSRSEMNVSTLELGDSALYLCASSLAVEQFFGPGTRLTVL.

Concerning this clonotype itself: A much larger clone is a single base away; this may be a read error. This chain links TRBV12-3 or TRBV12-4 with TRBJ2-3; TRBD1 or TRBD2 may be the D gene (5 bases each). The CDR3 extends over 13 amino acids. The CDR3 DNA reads TGTGCCCGCAGTTTAGCAGGGACCTATACGCAGTATTTT. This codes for CARSLAGTYTQYF.

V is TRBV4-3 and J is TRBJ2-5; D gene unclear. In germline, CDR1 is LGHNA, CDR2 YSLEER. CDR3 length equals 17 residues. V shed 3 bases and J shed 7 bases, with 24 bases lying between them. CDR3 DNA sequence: TGCGCCAGCAGCCATTGGTCGTACACTGTTGGTCAGATGACCCAGTACTTC. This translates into CASSHWSYTVGQMTQYF.

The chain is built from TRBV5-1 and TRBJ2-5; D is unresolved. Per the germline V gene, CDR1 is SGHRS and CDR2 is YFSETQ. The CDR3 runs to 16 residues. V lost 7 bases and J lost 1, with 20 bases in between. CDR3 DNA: TGCGCCAGCGAAAGGTGGTGGGGTACGGGCCAAGAGACCCAGTACTTC. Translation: CASERWWGTGQETQYF.

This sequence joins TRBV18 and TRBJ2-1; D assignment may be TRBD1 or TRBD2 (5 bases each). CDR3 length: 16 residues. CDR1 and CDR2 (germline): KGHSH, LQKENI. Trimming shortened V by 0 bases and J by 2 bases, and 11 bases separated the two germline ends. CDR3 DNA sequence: TGTGCCAGCTCACCACCCGGGGCTTTTCCCTACAATGAGCAGTTCTTC. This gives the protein CASSPPGAFPYNEQFF.

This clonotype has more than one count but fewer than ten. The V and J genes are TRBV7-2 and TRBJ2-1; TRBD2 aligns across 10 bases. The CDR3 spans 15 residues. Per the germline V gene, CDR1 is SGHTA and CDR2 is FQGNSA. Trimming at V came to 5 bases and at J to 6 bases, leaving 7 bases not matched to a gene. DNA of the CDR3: TGTGCCAGCAGCCCGAGCGGGAGGGCCGCCAATGAGCAGTTCTTC. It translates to CASSPSGRAANEQFF.

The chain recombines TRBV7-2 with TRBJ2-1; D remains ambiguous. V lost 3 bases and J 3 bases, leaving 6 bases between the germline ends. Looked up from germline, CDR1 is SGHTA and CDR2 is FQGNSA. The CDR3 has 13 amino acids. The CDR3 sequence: CASSLANYNEQFF. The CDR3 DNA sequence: TGTGCCAGCAGCTTGGCTAACTACAATGAGCAGTTCTTC. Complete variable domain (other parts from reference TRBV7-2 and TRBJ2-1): GAGVSQSPSNKVTEKGKDVELRCDPISGHTALYWYRQSLGQGLEFLIYFQGNSAPDKSGLPSDRFSAERTGGSVSTLTIQRTQQEDSAVYLCASSLANYNEQFFGPGTRLTVL.

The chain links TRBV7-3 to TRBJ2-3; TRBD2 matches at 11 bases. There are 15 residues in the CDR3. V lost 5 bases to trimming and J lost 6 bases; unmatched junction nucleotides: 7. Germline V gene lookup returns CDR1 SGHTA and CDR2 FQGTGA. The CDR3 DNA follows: TGTGCCAGCAGCGTCTATAGCGGGGGGGCGGATACGCAGTATTTT. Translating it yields CASSVYSGGADTQYF.

The CDR3 sequence: CASSLWGRALADNEQFF. The CDR3 coding sequence is TGTGCCAGCAGCTTATGGGGGAGGGCACTAGCGGACAATGAGCAGTTCTTC. The rearrangement joins TRBV7-9 to TRBJ2-1, with 8 bases that match TRBD2. CDR1 and CDR2 (germline): SEHNR, FQNEAQ (reference sequence). This CDR3 is 17 amino acids long. After removal of 2 bases from V and 5 bases from J, the junction contained 11 bases not matched to a gene.

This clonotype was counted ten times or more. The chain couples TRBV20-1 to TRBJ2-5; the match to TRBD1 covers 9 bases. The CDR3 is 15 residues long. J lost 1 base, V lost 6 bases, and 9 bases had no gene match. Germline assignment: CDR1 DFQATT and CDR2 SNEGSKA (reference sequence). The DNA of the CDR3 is TGCAGTGCCTCCTCGACAGGGGGATTCCAAGAGACCCAGTACTTC. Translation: CSASSTGGFQETQYF.

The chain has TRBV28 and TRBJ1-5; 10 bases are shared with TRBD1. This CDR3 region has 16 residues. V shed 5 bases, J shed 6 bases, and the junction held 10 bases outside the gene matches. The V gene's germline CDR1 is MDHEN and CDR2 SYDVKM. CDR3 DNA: TGTGCCAGCAGTCCCCTGGGGGGACAGGGGCGTCAGCCCCAGCATTTT. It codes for CASSPLGGQGRQPQHF.

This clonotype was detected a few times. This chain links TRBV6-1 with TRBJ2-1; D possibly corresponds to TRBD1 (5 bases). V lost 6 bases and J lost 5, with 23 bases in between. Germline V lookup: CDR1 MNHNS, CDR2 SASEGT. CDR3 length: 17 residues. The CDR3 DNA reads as TGTGCCAGCAGGAGGAAGATACTCCAGGGATCAAACAATGAGCAGTTCTTC. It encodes CASRRKILQGSNNEQFF.

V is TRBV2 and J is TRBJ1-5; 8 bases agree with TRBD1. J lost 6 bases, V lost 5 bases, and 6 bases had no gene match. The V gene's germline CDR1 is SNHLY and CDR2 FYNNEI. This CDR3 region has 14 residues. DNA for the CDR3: TGTGCCAGCAGTCCCAGGGGGCCAGGTCAGCCCCAGCATTTT. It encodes CASSPRGPGQPQHF.

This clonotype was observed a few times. The chain's CDR3 is CASSLPTGGGGANVLTF. CDR3 nucleotides: TGTGCCAGCAGTTTACCGACAGGGGGTGGAGGGGCCAACGTCCTGACTTTC. The V gene is TRBV28, the J gene TRBJ2-6; 9 bases line up with TRBD1. The CDR3 contains 17 residues. Germline V gene sequence: CDR1 MDHEN, CDR2 SYDVKM. V shed 2 bases, J shed 4 bases, and the junction held 6 bases outside the gene matches.